The rows below give T cell receptor beta chains drawn from one sample of a study of beta chain features in type 1 diabetes. Sequencing was performed with immunoSEQ multiplex PCR; in TCRdb, only in-frame clones are kept and a portion is missing. The repertoire holds 310,000 or so clones, with 15% as singletons. Sequences were obtained from naive CD4+ T cells from blood. The receptors derive from a man aged 18 to 29 with type 1 diabetes. Both conserved end residues are part of each CDR3. D genes are given only for firm matches. Rows may omit the clone size; those that give it use once, few, many or a size class.

cdr3_nt,cdr3_aa,v_call,clone_size,j_call,d_call
TGTGCCAGTAGGCAACAGCTTAATGAAAAACTGTTTTTT,CASRQQLNEKLFF,TRBV13,few,TRBJ1-4,-
TGCGCCAGCAGGTACAGGGTTCGGGAGACCCAGTACTTC,CASRYRVRETQYF,TRBV5-1,few,TRBJ2-5,-
TGTGCCAGTAGTATCCCATACAGGGCTGGCAATCAGCCCCAGCATTTT,CASSIPYRAGNQPQHF,TRBV19,few,TRBJ1-5,-
TGTGCCAGCAGCTTTTCCCCTTGGGGGGGTCCGATACGACAAGAGACCCAGTACTTC,CASSFSPWGGPIRQETQYF,TRBV7-2,-,TRBJ2-5,TRBD2
TGTGCCAGCAGCCCGGGACTGGCGTACAATGAGCAGTTCTTC,CASSPGLAYNEQFF,TRBV5-4,-,TRBJ2-1,-
TGTGCCAGCAGCTTGTGGCCCGGGAAGGTCAATGAGCAGTTCTTC,CASSLWPGKVNEQFF,TRBV5-4,few,TRBJ2-1,-
TGTGCCAGCAGCTTAGGGCCCTTTCTGACTAGCGACCACGAGCAGTACTTC,CASSLGPFLTSDHEQYF,TRBV5-4,-,TRBJ2-7,TRBD2
TGCAGCGTCGAGGGAAAGAGATACGAGCAGTACTTC,CSVEGKRYEQYF,TRBV29-1,few,TRBJ2-7,-
TGTGCCAGCAGCTCCGGGACTAGCGGGAGGGCTTTCGAGCAGTACTTC,CASSSGTSGRAFEQYF,TRBV28,few,TRBJ2-7,TRBD2
TGTGCCAGCAACCAAGGACGGGGTAGCAATCAGCCCCAGCATTTT,CASNQGRGSNQPQHF,TRBV7-8,-,TRBJ1-5,-
TGCGCCAGCAGTTCCGGGACAGATCAGCCCCAGCATTTT,CASSSGTDQPQHF,TRBV5-1,few,TRBJ1-5,TRBD1
TGTGCCAGCTCCCCTACTAGCGAAGTCGACGAGCAGTACTTC,CASSPTSEVDEQYF,TRBV18,-,TRBJ2-7,TRBD2
TGTGCCAGCAGTCCTACAGGGTACTATGGCTACACCTTC,CASSPTGYYGYTF,TRBV28,-,TRBJ1-2,-
TGTGCCAGCAGCCCAACCGCGACAGGGTTTGGTGAGCAGTTCTTC,CASSPTATGFGEQFF,TRBV7-7,once,TRBJ2-1,TRBD1
TGCGCCAGCAGCCAAGCAGCCTCGACTGCCGAAAAACTGTTTTTT,CASSQAASTAEKLFF,TRBV4-1,-,TRBJ1-4,-
TGTGCCTGGAGTCCAGGGCTTGGCTACACCTTC,CAWSPGLGYTF,TRBV30,-,TRBJ1-2,-
TGTGCCAGCAGCCTCTGGGGGGACAGGGTCGTCTTC,CASSLWGDRVVF,TRBV14,-,TRBJ2-4,TRBD1
TGTGCCTGGAGTAGGCGGGTTCAAGAGCAGTTCTTC,CAWSRRVQEQFF,TRBV30,few,TRBJ2-1,-